These 27 T cell receptor beta chains were sequenced from one sample in a study of blood T cells in healthy people across ages (dated by TCRdb to 2014 to 2015). Receptor libraries were prepared by 5' RACE. The data were produced on an Illumina HiSeq 2500. A second about 7 to 11 cycle PCR used a sample-barcoded 5' primer and a J-beta primer mix. The public reads were reprocessed in TCRdb via fastp at Q25 and MiXCR, keeping in-frame beta chains. Each CDR3 protein appears once, grouped with its most common genes and DNA. The sample contains hundreds of thousands of distinct CDR3 sequences, approximately 30% of them found a single time. Approximately 14% of the sample is in the top ten clones. Sequenced: blood. Receptors were obtained from a woman at least 80 years old in good health.

The chain couples TRBV5-1 to TRBJ2-4; TRBD1 aligns across 8 bases. Germline assignment: CDR1 SGHRS and CDR2 YFSETQ. V gave up 4 bases and J gave up 1 base; unmatched junction bases: 16. The CDR3 is 19 amino acids. DNA of the CDR3: TGCGCCAGCAGCCACGGTCCCGGGACAGGAACGGCGGCCAAAAACATTCAGTACTTC. Translation gives CASSHGPGTGTAAKNIQYF.

Note on this clonotype: Being one base from a much bigger clone, this may be a read error. J is TRBJ2-7 and V is TRBV3-1; D may correspond to TRBD1 or TRBD2 (5 bases each). The germline V gene encodes CDR1 LGHDT and CDR2 YNNKEL (reference sequence). The CDR3 consists of 12 residues. V lost 3 bases to trimming and J lost 7 bases, with 10 bases between them. Here the CDR3 reads CASSHWGNEQYF. DNA of the CDR3: TGTGCCAGCAGCCATTGGGGGAATGAGCAGTACTTC.

About this clonotype: It may be a read error: a sequence one base away is much more abundant. The V gene is TRBV21-1, the J gene TRBJ2-7; no DNA check was done on the table's D call, TRBD2. TRBV21-1 is marked as a pseudogene. The CDR3 totals 14 residues. The CDR3 DNA reads as TGTGCCAGCAACGTAGCGGGGGTCGGTAATGAGCAGTACTTC. It codes for CASNVAGVGNEQYF.

This clonotype was recorded at least ten times. The J gene is TRBJ2-3, the V gene TRBV10-3; 9 bases fit TRBD2. J gave up 0 bases and V 2 bases, and 3 bases lay outside the gene matches. The CDR3 loop spans 16 amino acids. CDR1 is ENHRY and CDR2 is SYGVKD in the germline V gene. CDR3 coding DNA: TGTGCCATCAGTGAGAGCGGGGGGCCGAGCACAGATACGCAGTATTTT. The encoded protein is CAISESGGPSTDTQYF.

The chain couples TRBV2 to TRBJ1-1; D gene uncertain. Trimming removed 2 bases from V and 3 bases from J, with 7 bases in between. Germline lookup yields CDR1 SNHLY and CDR2 FYNNEI. The CDR3 has 13 amino acids. The CDR3 is CASSERLDTEAFF. For the CDR3, the DNA is TGTGCCAGCAGTGAACGGCTGGACACTGAAGCTTTCTTT.

The gene calls are TRBV27 and TRBJ1-1, with D possibly being TRBD1 (5 bases). V dropped 3 bases and J dropped 6 bases, with 8 bases sitting between them. The CDR3 has 12 amino acids. Per germline, CDR1 MNHEY and CDR2 SMNVEV (reference sequence). The CDR3 DNA is TGTGCCAGCAGTTTCGGGGGGTCTGAAGCTTTCTTT. It translates to CASSFGGSEAFF.

As concerns this clonotype: A much bigger clone sits one base away, suggesting this may be a read error. CDR3 loop: CAGNWDIPTSSYNSPLHF. As DNA, the CDR3 is TGTGCCGGCAACTGGGACATTCCCACGAGCTCCTATAATTCACCCCTCCACTTT. V is TRBV12-3 or TRBV12-4 and J is TRBJ1-6; perhaps TRBD1 as D (6 bases). Trimming removed 11 bases from V and 0 bases from J, with 23 bases in between. The CDR3 runs 18 residues.

This clonotype was observed at least ten times. V is TRBV20-1 and J is TRBJ2-1, with D possibly being TRBD2 (7 bases). The germline V and J ends were trimmed by 3 bases and 2 bases, with 14 bases remaining between them. This CDR3 is 15 amino acids long. Germline CDR1 DFQATT, CDR2 SNEGSKA (reference sequence). The CDR3 sequence: CSASRGAGAYNEQFF. The CDR3 DNA sequence: TGCAGTGCTAGCCGGGGGGCCGGGGCCTACAATGAGCAGTTCTTC.

This chain uses TRBV20-1 with TRBJ2-4; D may be TRBD2 (6 bases). V was pared by 6 bases and J by 4 bases, with 22 bases between. Per germline, CDR1 DFQATT and CDR2 SNEGSKA (reference sequence). The CDR3 consists of 16 residues. The CDR3 region is CSAPGGDQALKNIQYF. CDR3 nucleotide sequence: TGCAGTGCCCCCGGAGGGGACCAAGCCCTTAAAAACATTCAGTACTTC.

Here the CDR3 DNA reads TGTGCCAGCAGCTCAATCCCCGGAGCCGGGGAGCTGTTTTTT. Protein product: CASSSIPGAGELFF. The chain links TRBV7-2 to TRBJ2-2; D call uncertain. The CDR3 has 14 residues. Germline V gene data show CDR1 as SGHTA and CDR2 as FQGNSA. Trimming left V 4 bases short and J 6 bases short, with 12 bases between.

This clonotype was counted many times. This chain uses TRBV3-1 with TRBJ2-7, with 11 positions matching TRBD1. This CDR3 region has 16 residues. Unmatched junction bases numbered 7, after V lost 1 base and J lost 5 bases. Germline V gene data show CDR1 as LGHDT and CDR2 as YNNKEL (reference sequence). Here the CDR3 reads CASSQGVWTGGNEQYF. CDR3 nucleotides: TGTGCCAGCAGCCAAGGGGTCTGGACAGGGGGCAACGAGCAGTACTTC.

This clonotype was detected ten times or more. The chain has TRBV6-2 or TRBV6-3 and TRBJ2-3; tentatively, D is TRBD2 (5 bases). CDR3 size: 15 residues. V shed 1 base and J shed 3 bases, with 11 bases lying between them. The germline V gene encodes CDR1 MNHEY and CDR2 SVGEGT. The CDR3 DNA follows: TGTGCCAGCAGTTACTTAGCAAGCGGAACAGATACGCAGTATTTT. Translating gives CASSYLASGTDTQYF.

This clonotype came up a few times. This chain uses TRBV30 with TRBJ1-3; D gene ambiguous. Trimming took off 3 bases at V and 4 bases at J, with 7 bases between the two ends. Germline loops: CDR1 GTSNPN, CDR2 SVGIG (reference sequence). This CDR3 spans 12 amino acids. The CDR3 reads CAWSFLGNTIYF. The CDR3 nucleotides are TGTGCCTGGAGCTTCCTGGGAAACACCATATATTTT.

In this sample, this clonotype turned up many times. The chain links TRBV10-3 to TRBJ1-2; no definite D call. V lost 0 bases to trimming and J lost 7 bases, with 6 bases between them. Per the germline V gene, CDR1 is ENHRY and CDR2 is SYGVKD. The CDR3 has 12 amino acids. The CDR3 here is CAISESGTGYTF. The DNA for the CDR3 is TGTGCCATCAGTGAGTCGGGTACTGGCTACACCTTC.

This rearrangement joins TRBV6-6 to TRBJ2-7; 9 bases agree with TRBD2. Trimming at V came to 5 bases and at J to 5 bases, leaving 10 bases not matched to a gene. This CDR3 region has 15 residues. Germline loops: CDR1 MNHNY, CDR2 SVGAGI (reference sequence). The CDR3 loop is CASSDGTSQVDEQYF. In DNA, the CDR3 is TGTGCCAGCAGTGACGGGACTAGCCAGGTCGACGAGCAGTACTTC.

This clonotype was recorded at least ten times. The chain recombines TRBV5-1 with TRBJ2-1; 7 bases are a match to TRBD2. There are 15 residues in the CDR3. Germline V gene sequence: CDR1 SGHRS, CDR2 YFSETQ. V trimming: 0 bases; J trimming: 9 bases; junction bases outside the gene matches: 9. CDR3 protein: CASSLDGLDRFEQFF. DNA of the CDR3: TGCGCCAGCAGCTTGGACGGACTAGATAGGTTTGAGCAGTTCTTC.

Many counts were recorded for this clonotype. The V gene is TRBV4-2, the J gene TRBJ2-7; D is possibly TRBD1 (6 bases). Germline CDR1 is LGHNA and CDR2 is YNFKEQ. Trimming removed 0 bases at V and 6 bases at J, with 27 bases between. The CDR3 covers 19 residues. CDR3 protein: CASSQEMPRTGQGVREQYF. The CDR3, as DNA: TGTGCCAGCAGCCAAGAAATGCCCAGAACAGGGCAGGGAGTGCGCGAGCAGTACTTC.

The V gene is TRBV5-6, the J gene TRBJ2-2; D is perhaps TRBD1 (6 bases). V was cut by 2 bases and J by 0 bases, with 14 bases left in between. The CDR3 consists of 17 residues. Germline assignment: CDR1 SGHDT and CDR2 YYEEEE. The CDR3 protein is CASSLTGSRANTGELFF. In DNA, the CDR3 is TGTGCCAGCAGCTTAACAGGGAGCCGGGCGAACACCGGGGAGCTGTTTTTT.

The genes are TRBV5-1 and TRBJ2-5; D is uncertain. The length of the CDR3 is 15 residues. Germline V gene data show CDR1 as SGHRS and CDR2 as YFSETQ. V was cut by 4 bases and J by 0 bases, with 13 bases left in between. The CDR3 nucleotides are TGCGCCAGCAGCCCGGCCGTCTTGTACCAAGAGACCCAGTACTTC. As protein: CASSPAVLYQETQYF.

The V call is TRBV6-1, the J call TRBJ2-7; TRBD1 matches at 8 bases. In germline, CDR1 is MNHNS, CDR2 SASEGT. This CDR3 is built from 14 residues. J was trimmed by 4 bases and V by 4 bases; bases with no gene match: 6. This CDR3 reads CASSAPGGVYEQYF. Written as DNA, the CDR3 is TGTGCCAGCAGTGCCCCAGGGGGCGTATACGAGCAGTACTTC.

This rearrangement joins TRBV4-3 to TRBJ1-1, with 8 bases matching TRBD1. This CDR3 is built from 15 residues. Germline V CDR1 and CDR2: LGHNA, YSLEER. V dropped 2 bases and J dropped 6; count of bases not matched to a gene: 8. CDR3 amino acids: CASSQSRTGKAEAFF. CDR3 bases: TGCGCCAGCAGCCAATCCCGGACAGGGAAGGCTGAAGCTTTCTTT.

Note on this clonotype: A read error may produce the germline difference seen at one junction end. J is TRBJ2-7 and V is TRBV28; no definite D call. The CDR3 runs to 13 residues. CDR1 is MDHEN, CDR2 SYDVKM, per germline. The CDR3 region has the DNA TGTGTCAGCAGAGATGATTATGCCTACGAGCAGTACTTC. As protein: CVSRDDYAYEQYF.

This clonotype was detected ten times or more. The chain employs TRBV5-5 and TRBJ1-5; the D is unclear. The germline CDR1 and CDR2 sequences are SGHKS and YYEKEE (reference sequence). V was cut by 1 base and J by 1 base, with 9 bases left in between. The CDR3 has 15 residues. The CDR3 loop is CASSLHPGSNQPQHF. The CDR3 DNA reads TGTGCCAGCAGCTTGCACCCTGGGAGCAATCAGCCCCAGCATTTT.

Ten or more counts support this clonotype. The rearrangement uses TRBV10-3 and TRBJ2-7; 8 nucleotides line up with TRBD1. J gave up 2 bases and V 4 bases, and 4 bases lay outside the gene matches. The CDR3 contains 14 residues. The V gene's germline CDR1 is ENHRY and CDR2 SYGVKD. In DNA form, the CDR3 reads TGTGCCATCAGTGGGACAGGGTCGGCCTACGAGCAGTACTTC. Amino acid sequence: CAISGTGSAYEQYF.

This rearrangement joins TRBV15 to TRBJ2-1; D remains ambiguous. The germline gives CDR1 LNHNV, CDR2 YYDKDF (reference sequence). Trimming left V 2 bases short and J 7 bases short, with 24 bases between. There are 18 residues in the CDR3. The CDR3 reads CATSRQGKSGAPGNEQFF. The CDR3 nucleotides are TGTGCCACCAGCAGACAAGGAAAATCCGGAGCCCCTGGGAATGAGCAGTTCTTC.

This clonotype was picked up many times. The chain carries TRBV5-8 and TRBJ2-1; possible D gene TRBD2, 5 bases. Trimming cost V 0 bases and J 10 bases, with 20 bases left between them. Germline CDR1 and CDR2: SGHTS and YDEGEE. This CDR3 has 16 amino acids. CDR3 sequence: CASSLEPGVGIGEQFF. CDR3 DNA: TGTGCCAGCAGCTTGGAGCCCGGGGTGGGGATCGGGGAGCAGTTCTTC.

This clonotype was seen repeatedly, ten times or more. The chain combines TRBV4-2 with TRBJ2-3; 10 positions match TRBD2. This CDR3 has 15 residues. The germline V gene encodes CDR1 LGHNA and CDR2 YNFKEQ. The V segment lost 5 bases and the J segment 3 bases; nucleotides outside the gene matches: 5. CDR3 in DNA: TGTGCCAGCAGCTTAGGGGGACTAGCGACAGATACGCAGTATTTT. The encoded protein is CASSLGGLATDTQYF.